A single sample gave rise to the 13 T cell receptor beta chains below, sequenced in a study of spatial heterogeneity in lung cancer. These receptors lack a known antigen. TCRdb used MiXCR to reprocess the 5' RACE reads, holding one entry per CDR3 protein. In the table there are about 15,000 distinct CDR3 sequences, more than 5.5% of which are singletons. Study outcomes and limitations: Tumors with more nonsynonymous mutations had more expanded intratumoral alpha and beta TCRs.

The time point denotes: sample taken at primary tumor resection. The specimen was lung tumor tissue, collected at surgery. The receptor set was obtained from a male donor with early-stage non-small cell lung cancer.

As concerns this clonotype: The library was built for alpha chains, so this beta chain is an off-target read and its size means little. The gene calls are TRBV6-1 and TRBJ2-7, with 8 bases lining up with TRBD1. The J segment lost 4 bases and the V segment lost 6 bases, leaving 14 bases of the junction unmatched. The germline CDR1 and CDR2 sequences are MNHNS and SASEGT. The CDR3 totals 16 residues. Written as DNA, the CDR3 is TGTGCCAGCAGGCCGGAGAGCAGGGGGCATGGATACGAGCAGTACTTC. It encodes CASRPESRGHGYEQYF.

This clonotype was recorded many times. This beta chain slipped into a library made for alpha chains as a stray read, so its size is not meaningful. The chain couples TRBV28 to TRBJ1-6; D not certain. Trimming left V 3 bases short and J 7 bases short, with 19 bases between. CDR1 and CDR2 (germline): MDHEN, SYDVKM. The CDR3 is 17 residues long. The DNA for the CDR3 is TGTGCCAGCAGTTTTAGGCTATTAAGGGCTCCAAATTCACCCCTCCACTTT. The encoded protein is CASSFRLLRAPNSPLHF.

This clonotype was detected ten times or more. This beta chain was picked up by a library intended for alpha chains and is off target, so its count carries little meaning. CDR3 amino acids: CATQTGGNQPQHF. The CDR3 region has the DNA TGTGCCACCCAGACAGGGGGCAATCAGCCCCAGCATTTT. This chain connects TRBV28 to TRBJ1-5, with 8 positions matching TRBD1. The CDR3 is made up of 13 amino acids. With V trimmed by 10 bases and J by 2 bases, 4 bases remained unmatched. Germline V gene lookup returns CDR1 MDHEN and CDR2 SYDVKM. Combining the CDR3 with reference TRBV28 and TRBJ1-5 gives the whole variable domain DVKVTQSSRYLVKRTGEKVFLECVQDMDHENMFWYRQDPGLGLRLIYFSYDVKMKEKGDIPEGYSVSREKKERFSLILESASTNQTSMYLCATQTGGNQPQHFGDGTRLSIL.

This clonotype was seen many times. With the library built for alpha chains, this beta chain is off target and its frequency is not meaningful. The chain joins TRBV12-3 or TRBV12-4 to TRBJ2-7; 8 bases are a match to TRBD1. With 6 bases clipped from V and 5 bases from J, the junction kept 6 bases outside the gene matches. The CDR3 is made up of 13 amino acids. CDR3 sequence: CASRPDRVNEQYF. The CDR3 DNA sequence: TGTGCCAGCAGGCCGGACAGGGTTAACGAGCAGTACTTC.

Points on this clonotype: The library was prepared for alpha chains; this beta chain is a stray read, so its frequency means little. This chain joins TRBV3-1 and TRBJ2-6; TRBD1 aligns across 12 bases. CDR3 length: 17 residues. The germline V gene encodes CDR1 LGHDT and CDR2 YNNKEL (reference sequence). After removal of 4 bases from V and 1 base from J, the junction contained 2 bases not matched to a gene. In nucleotides, the CDR3 is TGTGCCAGCAGCCGGGGACAGGGGGCTTCTGGGGCCAACGTCCTGACTTTC. Translation: CASSRGQGASGANVLTF.

The sample holds a few counts of this clonotype. Within a library made for alpha chains, this beta chain is off target, and its count is uninformative. The V call is TRBV25-1, the J call TRBJ2-5; no reliable D call. Germline V gene sequence: CDR1 MGHDK, CDR2 SYGVNS. The length of the CDR3 is 11 residues. Trimming stripped 4 bases from V and 9 bases from J, with 9 bases between. CDR3 sequence reads: CASSGAAAQYF. Here the CDR3 DNA reads TGTGCCAGCAGTGGCGCGGCGGCCCAGTACTTC.

As regards this clonotype: In a library made to pick up alpha chains, this beta chain is a stray read with a size that means little. This chain connects TRBV7-9 to TRBJ1-5; 12 bases match TRBD1. The CDR3 is 15 residues long. Germline CDR1 and CDR2: SEHNR and FQNEAQ (reference sequence). With 5 bases clipped from V and 9 bases from J, the junction kept 8 bases outside the gene matches. DNA for the CDR3: TGTGCCAGCAGCCTAGTGGGACAGGGGGCTATGCCCCAGCATTTT. This sequence encodes CASSLVGQGAMPQHF.

This clonotype was seen at least ten times. Found in a library prepared for alpha chains, this beta chain is an off-target read, and its abundance has little meaning. The V gene is TRBV6-2 or TRBV6-3, the J gene TRBJ1-2; D gene unclear. The length of the CDR3 is 12 residues. Germline CDR1 is MNHEY and CDR2 is SVGEGT. The V end was cut by 6 bases, the J end by 8 bases, with 13 bases between. CDR3 loop: CASRPSLGGYTF. The CDR3 region has the DNA TGTGCCAGCAGGCCCAGCCTGGGAGGCTACACCTTC.

Points on this clonotype: Because this beta chain is a stray read in a library intended to capture alpha chains, its abundance should not be given much weight. The chain combines TRBV4-1 with TRBJ2-2; no definite D call. From germline, CDR1 is MGHRA and CDR2 YSYEKL. The V end lost 5 bases, the J end lost 8 bases, and 6 bases lay between the germline ends. This CDR3 region has 11 residues. Written as DNA, the CDR3 is TGCGCCAGCAGCGTAGGAGGGGAGCTGTTTTTT. Its translation is CASSVGGELFF.

This clonotype showed up many times. This beta chain is an unintended read in a library built for alpha chains; its size means little. The chain is built from TRBV9 and TRBJ1-6, with 9 bases fitting TRBD1. Per the germline V gene, CDR1 is SGDLS and CDR2 is YYNGEE. V shed 3 bases and J 7 bases; nucleotides not matched to a gene: 14. The CDR3 totals 18 residues. CDR3 amino acids: CASSADPGQGSSNSPLHF. CDR3 nucleotide sequence: TGTGCCAGCAGCGCCGACCCTGGACAGGGGAGTAGCAATTCACCCCTCCACTTT.

A note on this clonotype: This beta chain slipped into a library made for alpha chains as a stray read, so its size is not meaningful. The chain has TRBV6-6 and TRBJ2-5, with TRBD1 identical over 7 bases. The germline V gene encodes CDR1 MNHNY and CDR2 SVGAGI (reference sequence). There are 15 residues in the CDR3. Germline trimming cut 0 bases from V and 3 bases from J; bases unmatched to any gene: 4. The CDR3 loop is CASSYSYRGEETQYF. The CDR3 bases are TGTGCCAGCAGTTACTCATACAGGGGTGAAGAGACCCAGTACTTC.

This clonotype was recorded at least ten times. This beta chain is a stray read from a library made for alpha chains; its abundance is not meaningful. CDR3 sequence reads: CASRIDQRSEQYF. The DNA for the CDR3 is TGTGCCAGCAGGATCGATCAACGGAGCGAGCAGTACTTC. V gene TRBV6-1 combines with J gene TRBJ2-7; D remains ambiguous. V was pared by 6 bases and J by 6 bases, with 15 bases between. The CDR3 extends over 13 amino acids. Germline V gene sequence: CDR1 MNHNS, CDR2 SASEGT.

Worth noting for this clonotype: A library prepared for alpha chains yielded this beta chain as an off-target read; its size is of little meaning. The chain recombines TRBV6-6 with TRBJ2-2; TRBD1 matches at 12 bases. The germline V gene has CDR1 MNHNY and CDR2 SVGAGI (reference sequence). The CDR3 contains 16 residues. With 2 bases clipped from V and 8 bases from J, the junction kept 6 bases outside the gene matches. The DNA of the CDR3 is TGTGCCAGCAGTTACATAGGGACAGGGGGCACGGGGGAGCTGTTTTTT. Amino acids: CASSYIGTGGTGELFF.